These 15 T cell receptor beta chains were all obtained from the same sample, sequenced in a study of T cell repertoires in cytomegalovirus infection. MiXCR was run by TCRdb on the reads, yielding one entry per CDR3 protein. The table lists approximately 120,000 distinct CDR3 sequences, around 28% of them singletons, with about 81% in the top ten. Their specific antigens are unknown. The input for sequencing was CD8+ T cells from cultured PBMCs, taken from culture after CMV antigen stimulation. The source is a human donor in good health (CMV status not recorded). Some clones in this sample may be carry-over from other donors' samples.

This clonotype was seen many times. The V and J genes are TRBV15 and TRBJ2-2; D gene ambiguous. Trimming shortened V by 1 base and J by 3 bases, and 6 bases separated the two germline ends. Germline lookup yields CDR1 LNHNV and CDR2 YYDKDF (reference sequence). The CDR3 runs 14 residues. The DNA of the CDR3 is TGTGCCACCAGCAGAGCGGGCTACACCGGGGAGCTGTTTTTT. It codes for CATSRAGYTGELFF.

The chain joins TRBV4-2 to TRBJ2-1, with a weak D call TRBD1 (6 bases). From germline, CDR1 is LGHNA and CDR2 YNFKEQ. The CDR3 extends over 16 amino acids. V gave up 0 bases and J gave up 1 base, with 10 bases separating them. CDR3 region: CASSQETGTSYNEQFF. The CDR3 coding sequence is TGTGCCAGCAGCCAAGAAACCGGGACATCCTACAATGAGCAGTTCTTC.

This clonotype was detected a few times. A much larger clone lies a single base off, so this may be a read error. This sequence joins TRBV7-8 and TRBJ1-6; D unresolved. In germline, CDR1 is SGHVS, CDR2 FQNEAQ. The V and J ends lost 1 base and 5 bases respectively, with 21 bases between them. The CDR3 is 19 residues long. For the CDR3, the DNA is TGTGCCAGCAGCTTAGAGGGTCAGTCCGTACCAACAAATAATTCACCCCTCCACTTT. Its protein is CASSLEGQSVPTNNSPLHF.

This clonotype appeared a few times. The V and J genes are TRBV27 and TRBJ2-7, with TRBD1 as a possible D gene (6 bases). Germline-derived CDR1 and CDR2 are MNHEY and SMNVEV (reference sequence). V was cut by 3 bases and J by 4 bases, with 10 bases left in between. The CDR3 is 13 residues long. In nucleotides, the CDR3 is TGTGCCAGCAGTTTCGGACAGCGTTACGAGCAGTACTTC. Amino acid sequence: CASSFGQRYEQYF.

This clonotype was counted a single time. The chain joins TRBV13 to TRBJ1-2; 9 bases are shared with TRBD1. Unmatched junction bases numbered 9, after V lost 6 bases and J lost 7 bases. CDR3 length: 14 residues. Germline CDR1 PRHDT, CDR2 FYEKMQ (reference sequence). The CDR3 region has the DNA TGTGCCAGCAGTCTCGGGACAGGGAATTTTGGCTACACCTTC. This encodes CASSLGTGNFGYTF.

The chain recombines TRBV27 with TRBJ1-5; possibly TRBD1 for D (6 bases). The germline gives CDR1 MNHEY, CDR2 SMNVEV (reference sequence). Trimming cost V 4 bases and J 1 base, with 26 bases left between them. This CDR3 contains 20 residues. CDR3: CASSSHAGFGGLMSNQPQHF. The CDR3 DNA is TGTGCCAGCAGTTCTCACGCGGGCTTCGGGGGGCTCATGAGCAATCAGCCCCAGCATTTT.

The V gene is TRBV4-1, the J gene TRBJ2-5, with 11 bases matching TRBD2. The junction had 8 bases not matched to a gene; V was cut back by 0 bases and J by 5 bases. Germline assignment: CDR1 MGHRA and CDR2 YSYEKL. This CDR3 has 17 amino acids. The CDR3 protein is CASSQEFLAGGGETQYF. As DNA, the CDR3 is TGCGCCAGCAGCCAAGAGTTCCTAGCGGGGGGCGGTGAGACCCAGTACTTC.

This clonotype was seen repeatedly, ten times or more. The chain is built from TRBV12-3 or TRBV12-4 and TRBJ2-3; no clear D gene. The CDR3 totals 12 residues. V lost 4 bases and J lost 4, with 6 bases in between. The CDR3 DNA follows: TGTGCCAGCAGTTCCCGCCCAGATACGCAGTATTTT. It is translated as CASSSRPDTQYF.

The V call is TRBV2, the J call TRBJ2-1; 10 positions match TRBD1. There are 16 residues in the CDR3. Germline V gives CDR1 SNHLY, CDR2 FYNNEI. V lost 7 bases, J lost 9 bases, and 15 bases stayed unmatched. CDR3 nucleotides: TGTGCCAGCATGAAAGCCGACAGGGGGCGGGATGGTGAGCAGTTCTTC. Protein sequence: CASMKADRGRDGEQFF.

This clonotype has at least ten counts. The gene calls are TRBV7-2 and TRBJ2-1; tentatively, D is TRBD1 or TRBD2 (6 bases each). This CDR3 region has 14 residues. Germline lookup yields CDR1 SGHTA and CDR2 FQGNSA. The germline V and J ends were trimmed by 4 bases and 2 bases, with 9 bases remaining between them. Here the CDR3 reads CASSSRGAYNEQFF. The CDR3 DNA reads TGTGCCAGCAGCTCAAGGGGGGCCTACAATGAGCAGTTCTTC.

The table lists this clonotype with a count of one. The chain carries TRBV15 and TRBJ2-2; D is ambiguous. V shed 2 bases and J shed 7 bases, with 2 bases lying between them. The CDR3 spans 11 residues. Germline CDR1 and CDR2: LNHNV and YYDKDF (reference sequence). The CDR3 is CATSRYGELFF. The CDR3 coding sequence is TGTGCCACCAGCAGATACGGGGAGCTGTTTTTT.

This clonotype was counted only a few times. The chain employs TRBV7-9 and TRBJ2-3; D unclear. The germline gives CDR1 SEHNR, CDR2 FQNEAQ (reference sequence). V was shortened by 4 bases and J by 2 bases, with 4 bases between the two germline ends. This CDR3 is built from 12 residues. CDR3 protein: CASSSFTDTQYF. CDR3 nucleotide sequence: TGTGCCAGCAGCTCCTTCACAGATACGCAGTATTTT.

This clonotype was seen a handful of times. The CDR3: CASSLKPNRGGNSPLHF. The CDR3 coding sequence is TGTGCCAGCAGCTTGAAACCAAACAGGGGAGGTAATTCACCCCTCCACTTT. The rearrangement uses TRBV5-6 and TRBJ1-6, with 7 positions matching TRBD1. The CDR3 length is 17 residues. Unmatched junction bases numbered 10, after V lost 1 base and J lost 6 bases. Per germline, CDR1 SGHDT and CDR2 YYEEEE.

Comment on this clonotype: An end of the junction does not agree with germline; a read error may underlie this. V and J are TRBV4-1 and TRBJ1-2, with D possibly TRBD1 on 6 matching bases. The CDR3 extends over 15 amino acids. Germline CDR1 MGHRA, CDR2 YSYEKL. In DNA, the CDR3 is TGCGCCGGCAGCCAAGAAGATACAGGGATGGCAGGCTACACCTTC. It yields the protein CAGSQEDTGMAGYTF.

This sequence joins TRBV9 and TRBJ1-5; D remains ambiguous. Between the trimmed V and J ends, which lost 4 bases and 0 bases, there was a span of 11 bases. The CDR3 sequence is 15 residues long. From germline, CDR1 is SGDLS and CDR2 YYNGEE. CDR3: CASSPNGNSNQPQHF. The CDR3 DNA is TGTGCCAGCAGCCCCAACGGGAATAGCAATCAGCCCCAGCATTTT.